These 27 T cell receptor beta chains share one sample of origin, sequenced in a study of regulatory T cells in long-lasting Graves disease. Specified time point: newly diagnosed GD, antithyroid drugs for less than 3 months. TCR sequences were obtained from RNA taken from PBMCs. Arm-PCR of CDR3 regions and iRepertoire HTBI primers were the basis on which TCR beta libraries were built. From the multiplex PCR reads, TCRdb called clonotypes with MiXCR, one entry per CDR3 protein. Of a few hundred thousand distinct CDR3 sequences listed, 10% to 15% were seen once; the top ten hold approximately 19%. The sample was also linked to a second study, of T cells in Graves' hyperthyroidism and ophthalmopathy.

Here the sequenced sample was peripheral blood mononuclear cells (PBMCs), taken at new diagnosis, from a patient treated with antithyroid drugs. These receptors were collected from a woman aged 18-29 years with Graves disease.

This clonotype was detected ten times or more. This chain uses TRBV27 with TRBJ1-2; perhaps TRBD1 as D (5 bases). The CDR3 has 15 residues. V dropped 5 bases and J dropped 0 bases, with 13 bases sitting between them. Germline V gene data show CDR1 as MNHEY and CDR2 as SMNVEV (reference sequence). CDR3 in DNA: TGTGCCAGCAGTACCACTTCGACAGCTAACTATGGCTACACCTTC. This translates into CASSTTSTANYGYTF.

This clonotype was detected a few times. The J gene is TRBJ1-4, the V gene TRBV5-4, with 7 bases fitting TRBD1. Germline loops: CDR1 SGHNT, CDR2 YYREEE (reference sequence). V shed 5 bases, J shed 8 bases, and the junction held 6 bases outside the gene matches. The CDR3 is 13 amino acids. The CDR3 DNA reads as TGTGCCAGCAGAAGGGACAGCTCAGAAAAACTGTTTTTT. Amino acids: CASRRDSSEKLFF.

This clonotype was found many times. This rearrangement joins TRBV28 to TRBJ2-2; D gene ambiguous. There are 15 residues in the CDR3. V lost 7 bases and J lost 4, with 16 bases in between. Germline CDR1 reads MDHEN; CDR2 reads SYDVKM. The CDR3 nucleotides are TGTGCCAGCACCAGATCCCGCCTAGGCACCGGGGAGCTGTTTTTT. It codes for CASTRSRLGTGELFF.

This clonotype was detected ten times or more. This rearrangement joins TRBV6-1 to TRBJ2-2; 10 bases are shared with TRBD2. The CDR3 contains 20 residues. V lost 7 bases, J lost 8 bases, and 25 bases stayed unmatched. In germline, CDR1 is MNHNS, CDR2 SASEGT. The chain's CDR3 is CASTNPAGSGGAVWFGELFF. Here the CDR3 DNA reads TGTGCCAGCACCAACCCGGCGGGGAGCGGGGGGGCCGTGTGGTTTGGGGAGCTGTTTTTT.

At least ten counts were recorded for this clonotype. CDR3 residues: CASSYRGPNTEAFF. DNA for the CDR3: TGTGCCAGCAGCTACAGGGGTCCAAACACTGAAGCTTTCTTT. V and J are TRBV11-2 and TRBJ1-1, with 7 bases lining up with TRBD1. CDR3 length: 14 residues. J was trimmed by 2 bases and V by 4 bases; bases with no gene match: 4. Germline values: CDR1 SGHAT, CDR2 FQNNGV. The full variable domain, in which reference TRBV11-2 and TRBJ1-1 provide the parts outside the CDR3, is EAGVAQSPRYKIIEKRQSVAFWCNPISGHATLYWYQQILGQGPKLLIQFQNNGVVDDSQLPKDRFSAERLKGVDSTLKIQPAKLEDSAVYLCASSYRGPNTEAFFGQGTRLTVV.

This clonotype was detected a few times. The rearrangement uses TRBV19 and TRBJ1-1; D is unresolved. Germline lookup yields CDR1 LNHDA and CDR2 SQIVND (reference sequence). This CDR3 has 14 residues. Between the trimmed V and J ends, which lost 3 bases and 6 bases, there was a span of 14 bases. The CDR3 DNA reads TGTGCCAGTAGTATGGAGCCGGGCGAAGCTGAAGCTTTCTTT. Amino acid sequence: CASSMEPGEAEAFF.

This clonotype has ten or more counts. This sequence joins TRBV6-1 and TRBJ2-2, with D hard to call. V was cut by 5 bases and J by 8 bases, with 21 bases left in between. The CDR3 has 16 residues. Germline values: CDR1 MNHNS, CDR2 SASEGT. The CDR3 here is CASSLSFWIGRGELFF. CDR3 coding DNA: TGTGCCAGCAGTCTTTCCTTCTGGATAGGACGAGGGGAGCTGTTTTTT.

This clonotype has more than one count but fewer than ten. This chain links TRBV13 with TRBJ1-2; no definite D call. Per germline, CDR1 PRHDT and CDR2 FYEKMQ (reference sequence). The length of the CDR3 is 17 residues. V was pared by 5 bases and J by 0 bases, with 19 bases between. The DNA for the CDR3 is TGTGCCAGCAGCCCCTGGGCGCACATTGCTACTAACTATGGCTACACCTTC. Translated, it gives CASSPWAHIATNYGYTF.

As DNA, the CDR3 is TGTGCCAGCCGCGACTATTCAGGTAGCACAGATACGCAGTATTTT. Its protein product is CASRDYSGSTDTQYF. This chain joins TRBV19 and TRBJ2-3; tentative D call: TRBD2 (5 bases). Looked up from germline, CDR1 is LNHDA and CDR2 is SQIVND (reference sequence). The CDR3 has 15 amino acids. The V and J ends lost 9 bases and 0 bases respectively, with 16 bases between them.

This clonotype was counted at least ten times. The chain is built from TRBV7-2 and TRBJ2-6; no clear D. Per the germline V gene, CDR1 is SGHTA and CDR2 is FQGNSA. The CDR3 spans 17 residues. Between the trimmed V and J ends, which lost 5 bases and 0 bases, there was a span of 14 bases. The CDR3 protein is CASSPRGRSSGANVLTF. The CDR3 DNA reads TGTGCCAGCAGCCCACGAGGCCGTAGCTCTGGGGCCAACGTCCTGACTTTC. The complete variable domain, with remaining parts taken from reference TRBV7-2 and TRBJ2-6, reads GAGVSQSPSNKVTEKGKDVELRCDPISGHTALYWYRQSLGQGLEFLIYFQGNSAPDKSGLPSDRFSAERTGGSVSTLTIQRTQQEDSAVYLCASSPRGRSSGANVLTFGAGSRLTVL.

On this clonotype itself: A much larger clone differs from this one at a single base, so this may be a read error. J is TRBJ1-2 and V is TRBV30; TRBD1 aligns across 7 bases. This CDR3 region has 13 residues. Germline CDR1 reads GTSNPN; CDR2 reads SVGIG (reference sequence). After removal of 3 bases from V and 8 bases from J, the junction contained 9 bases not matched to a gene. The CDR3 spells CAWRLRGSRGYTF. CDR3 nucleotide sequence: TGTGCCTGGAGACTCAGGGGGAGCAGGGGCTACACCTTC.

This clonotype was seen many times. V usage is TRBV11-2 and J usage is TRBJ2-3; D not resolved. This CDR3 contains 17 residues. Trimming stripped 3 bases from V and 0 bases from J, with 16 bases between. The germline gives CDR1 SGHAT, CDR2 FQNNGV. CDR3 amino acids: CASSFTGNPISTDTQYF. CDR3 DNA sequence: TGTGCCAGCAGCTTTACCGGAAATCCAATTAGCACAGATACGCAGTATTTT.

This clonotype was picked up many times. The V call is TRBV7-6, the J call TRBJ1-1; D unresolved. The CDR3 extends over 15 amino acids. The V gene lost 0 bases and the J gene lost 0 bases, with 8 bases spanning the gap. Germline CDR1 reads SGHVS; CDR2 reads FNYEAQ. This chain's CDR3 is CASSLAGTLNTEAFF. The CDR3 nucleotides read TGTGCCAGCAGCTTAGCCGGTACCTTGAACACTGAAGCTTTCTTT.

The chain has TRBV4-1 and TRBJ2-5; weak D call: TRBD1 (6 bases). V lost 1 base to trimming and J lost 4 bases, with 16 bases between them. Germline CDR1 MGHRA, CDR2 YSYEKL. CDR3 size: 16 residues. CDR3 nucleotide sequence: TGCGCCAGCAGCCAAGGGCCAGGGCAGGGGAGAGAGACCCAGTACTTC. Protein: CASSQGPGQGRETQYF.

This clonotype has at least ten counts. The CDR3 here is CATGGPRGTEAFF. The CDR3 DNA reads TGTGCCACCGGCGGACCCCGGGGGACTGAAGCTTTCTTT. The chain is built from TRBV15 and TRBJ1-1; D may be TRBD1 (5 bases). The V end was cut by 8 bases, the J end by 5 bases, with 15 bases between. The CDR3 has 13 residues. CDR1 is LNHNV, CDR2 YYDKDF, per germline (reference sequence).

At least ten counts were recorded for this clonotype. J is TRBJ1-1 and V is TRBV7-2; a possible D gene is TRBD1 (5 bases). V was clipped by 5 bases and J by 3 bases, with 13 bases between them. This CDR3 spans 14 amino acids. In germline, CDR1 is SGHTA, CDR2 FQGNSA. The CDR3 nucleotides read TGTGCCAGCAGCGGGAGGGGACCGTACACTGAAGCTTTCTTT. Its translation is CASSGRGPYTEAFF.

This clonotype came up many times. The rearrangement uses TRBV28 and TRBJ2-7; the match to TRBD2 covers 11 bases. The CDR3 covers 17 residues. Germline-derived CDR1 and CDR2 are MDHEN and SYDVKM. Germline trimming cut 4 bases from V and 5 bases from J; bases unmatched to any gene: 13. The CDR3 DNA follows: TGTGCCAGCAGTTCGGGAACTAGCGGGAGAGCCACAGACGAGCAGTACTTC. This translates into CASSSGTSGRATDEQYF.

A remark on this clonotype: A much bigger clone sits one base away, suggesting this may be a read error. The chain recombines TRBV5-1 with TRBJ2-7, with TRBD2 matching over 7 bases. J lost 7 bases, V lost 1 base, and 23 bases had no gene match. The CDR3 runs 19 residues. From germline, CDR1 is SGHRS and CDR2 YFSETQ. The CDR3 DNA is TGCGCCAGCAGCTTGCCCCGACTAGCCCCCCGACACTCCTACAATGAGCAGTACTTC. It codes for CASSLPRLAPRHSYNEQYF.

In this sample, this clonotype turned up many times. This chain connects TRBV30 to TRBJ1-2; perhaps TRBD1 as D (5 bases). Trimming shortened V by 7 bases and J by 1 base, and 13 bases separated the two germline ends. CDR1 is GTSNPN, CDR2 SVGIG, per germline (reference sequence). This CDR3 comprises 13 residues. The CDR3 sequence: CASSGTHNYGYTF. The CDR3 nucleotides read TGTGCCTCAAGCGGGACTCATAACTATGGCTACACCTTC.

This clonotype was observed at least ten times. CDR3 sequence (DNA): TGTGCCAGCAGTTACGAGCAAGGTTTGAATTCACCCCTCCACTTT. Amino acid sequence: CASSYEQGLNSPLHF. The J gene is TRBJ1-6, the V gene TRBV6-2 or TRBV6-3; D gene unclear. The germline V gene encodes CDR1 MNHEY and CDR2 SVGEGT. This CDR3 spans 15 amino acids. Trimming pared 2 bases from V and 7 bases from J, leaving 12 bases between.

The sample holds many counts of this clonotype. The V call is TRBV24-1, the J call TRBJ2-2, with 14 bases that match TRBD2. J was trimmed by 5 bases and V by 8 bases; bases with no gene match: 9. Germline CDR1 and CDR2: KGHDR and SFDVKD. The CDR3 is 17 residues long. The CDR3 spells CATKGLAGDSGTGELFF. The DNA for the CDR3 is TGTGCCACCAAGGGACTAGCGGGAGATTCGGGTACCGGGGAGCTGTTTTTT.

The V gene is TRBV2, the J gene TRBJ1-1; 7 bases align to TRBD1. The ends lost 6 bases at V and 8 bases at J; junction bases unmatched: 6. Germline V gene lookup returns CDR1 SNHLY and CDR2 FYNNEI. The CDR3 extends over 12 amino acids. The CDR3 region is CASRENRGEAFF. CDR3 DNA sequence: TGTGCCAGCAGGGAAAACAGGGGAGAAGCTTTCTTT.

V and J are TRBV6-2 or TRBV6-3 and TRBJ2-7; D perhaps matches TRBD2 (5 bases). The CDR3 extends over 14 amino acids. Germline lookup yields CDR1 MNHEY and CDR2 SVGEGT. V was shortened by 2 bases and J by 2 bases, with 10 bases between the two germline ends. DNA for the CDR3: TGTGCCAGCAGTTACATTGAGGGTCCCTACGAGCAGTACGTC. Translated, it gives CASSYIEGPYEQYV.

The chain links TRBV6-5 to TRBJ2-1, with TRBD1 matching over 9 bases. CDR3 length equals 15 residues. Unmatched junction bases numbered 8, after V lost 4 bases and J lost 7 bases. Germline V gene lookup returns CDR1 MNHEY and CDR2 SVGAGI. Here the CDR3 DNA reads TGTGCCAGCAGTTCCGGGACAGGGTTTATGAATGAGCAGTTCTTC. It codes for CASSSGTGFMNEQFF.

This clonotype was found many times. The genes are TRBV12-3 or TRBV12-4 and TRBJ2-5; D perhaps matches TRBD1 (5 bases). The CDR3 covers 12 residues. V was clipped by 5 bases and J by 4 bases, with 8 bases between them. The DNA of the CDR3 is TGTGCCAGCAGTCAGGGCGGAGAGACCCAGTACTTC. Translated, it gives CASSQGGETQYF.

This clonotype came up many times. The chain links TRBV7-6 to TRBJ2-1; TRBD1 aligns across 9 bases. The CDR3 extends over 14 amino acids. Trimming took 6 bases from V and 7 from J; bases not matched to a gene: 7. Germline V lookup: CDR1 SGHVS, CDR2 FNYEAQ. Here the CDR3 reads CASSSPGQGNEQFF. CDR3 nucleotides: TGTGCCAGCAGTTCACCGGGACAGGGTAATGAGCAGTTCTTC.

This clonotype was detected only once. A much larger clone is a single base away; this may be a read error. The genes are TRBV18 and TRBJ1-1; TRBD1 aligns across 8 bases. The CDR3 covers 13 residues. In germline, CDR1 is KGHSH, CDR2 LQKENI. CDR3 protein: CARSPGGRTEAFF. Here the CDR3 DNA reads TGTGCCAGATCACCAGGGGGCAGGACTGAAGCTTTCTTT.